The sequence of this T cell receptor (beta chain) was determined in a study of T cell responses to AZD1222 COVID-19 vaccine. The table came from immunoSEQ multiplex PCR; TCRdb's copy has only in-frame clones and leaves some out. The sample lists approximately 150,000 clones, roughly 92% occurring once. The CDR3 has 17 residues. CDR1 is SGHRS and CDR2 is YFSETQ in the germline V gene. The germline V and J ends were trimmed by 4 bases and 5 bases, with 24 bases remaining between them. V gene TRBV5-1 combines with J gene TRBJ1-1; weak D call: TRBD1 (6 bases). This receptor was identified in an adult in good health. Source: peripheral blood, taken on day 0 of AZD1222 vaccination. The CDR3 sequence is CASSDGFQDRRRTEAFF. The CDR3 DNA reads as TGCGCCAGCAGCGATGGATTTCAAGACAGGAGAAGGACTGAAGCTTTCTTT. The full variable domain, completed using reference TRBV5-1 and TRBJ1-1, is KAGVTQTPRYLIKTRGQQVTLSCSPISGHRSVSWYQQTPGQGLQFLFEYFSETQRNKGNFPGRFSGRQFSNSRSEMNVSTLELGDSALYLCASSDGFQDRRRTEAFFGQGTRLTVV.